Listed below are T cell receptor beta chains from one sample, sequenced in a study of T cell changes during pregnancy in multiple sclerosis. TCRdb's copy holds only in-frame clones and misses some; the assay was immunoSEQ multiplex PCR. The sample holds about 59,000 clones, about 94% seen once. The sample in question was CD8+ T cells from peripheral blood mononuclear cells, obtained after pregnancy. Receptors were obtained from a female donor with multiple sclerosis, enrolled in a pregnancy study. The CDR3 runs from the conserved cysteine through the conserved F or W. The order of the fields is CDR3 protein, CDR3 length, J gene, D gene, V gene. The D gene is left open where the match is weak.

CDR3: CASSSDGLAGGGDEQFF; length: 17; J: TRBJ2-1; D: TRBD2; V: TRBV7-6
CDR3: CASSPPDNEQFF; length: 12; J: TRBJ2-1; D: NA; V: TRBV7-9
CDR3: CASSQGTGLLGYTF; length: 14; J: TRBJ1-2; D: TRBD1; V: TRBV7-9
CDR3: CASLVNTIYF; length: 10; J: TRBJ1-3; D: NA; V: TRBV5-1
CDR3: CASSETLVAYEQYF; length: 14; J: TRBJ2-7; D: NA; V: TRBV6-1
CDR3: CASSLTGTNSYEQYF; length: 15; J: TRBJ2-7; D: NA; V: TRBV5-1
CDR3: CASSLPGLAGAEQYF; length: 15; J: TRBJ2-7; D: TRBD2; V: TRBV4-1
CDR3: CASTPRDRADEQYF; length: 14; J: TRBJ2-7; D: TRBD1; V: TRBV19
CDR3: CASSPGGTGELFF; length: 13; J: TRBJ2-2; D: TRBD2; V: TRBV5-1
CDR3: CASSYSPADIQYF; length: 13; J: TRBJ2-4; D: NA; V: TRBV6-5
CDR3: CASSSSGVVADTQYF; length: 15; J: TRBJ2-3; D: NA; V: TRBV5-1
CDR3: CASSLTVYGYTF; length: 12; J: TRBJ1-2; D: NA; V: TRBV11-3
CDR3: CASSIQGRGEQYF; length: 13; J: TRBJ2-7; D: NA; V: TRBV19
CDR3: CASSQAGGANEQYF; length: 14; J: TRBJ2-7; D: TRBD2; V: TRBV4-2
CDR3: CASSLRYAYEQYF; length: 13; J: TRBJ2-7; D: NA; V: TRBV27
CDR3: CASSSRDRGHQETQYF; length: 16; J: TRBJ2-5; D: TRBD1; V: TRBV5-1